This T cell receptor (beta chain) was sequenced in a study of T cells in Graves' hyperthyroidism and ophthalmopathy. The CDR3 spans 17 residues. Germline values: CDR1 DFQATT, CDR2 SNEGSKA (reference sequence). Trimming stripped 0 bases from V and 1 base from J, with 19 bases between. TCR beta CDR3 regions were amplified from RNA. An initial round of RT-PCR targeting the TCR CDR3 relied on the HTBI primer set. Using its own MiXCR run on the multiplex PCR reads, TCRdb lists one record per CDR3 protein. The sample yields some 460,000 distinct CDR3 sequences, 15% to 18% seen once. This clonotype has at least ten counts.

V gene TRBV20-1 combines with J gene TRBJ2-7; D possibly corresponds to TRBD1 (6 bases). The sample taken for sequencing was blood. The source of this sequence is a woman aged 18-29 years with Graves' hyperthyroidism. The CDR3 region has the DNA TGCAGTGCTAGAGATGAGGTCGTCGGACAGACTTCCTACGAGCAGTACTTC. Translating it yields CSARDEVVGQTSYEQYF.